This T cell receptor beta chain derives from a study of ipilimumab plus nivolumab after autologous stem cell transplantation. Study background: Patients received a median of about 5 ipilimumab and roughly eight nivolumab doses. Myeloma cases were transplant-naive high-risk or relapsed within 3 years post first autologous transplant.

Per germline, CDR1 SQVTM and CDR2 ANQGSEA. This CDR3 is 13 amino acids long. V lost 4 bases and J lost 4, with 12 bases in between. The repertoire was sequenced with immunoSEQ multiplex PCR; TCRdb's copy has only in-frame clones and lacks some. The table lists approximately 40,000 clones, around 93% of them singletons. The V call is TRBV29-1, the J call TRBJ2-3; D is perhaps TRBD2 (6 bases). The source was PBMCs, collected in a trial of ipilimumab plus nivolumab as post-transplant consolidation. This receptor was obtained from a male donor with multiple myeloma. The CDR3, as DNA: TGCAGCGTTGGTCAGGGACTTGCAGATACGCAGTATTTT. Translated, it gives CSVGQGLADTQYF.